The T cell receptor beta chain described here comes from a study of shared clonotypes between healthy human individuals. Overall study: There were three CD4 naive, three CD4 memory, two CD8 naive and one CD8 memory plates per donor.

J was trimmed by 1 base and V by 1 base; bases with no gene match: 0. CDR1 is LGHNA and CDR2 is YSLEER in the germline V gene. The CDR3 contains 15 residues. When replicate PCRs were run on sorted subsets, they used about 200 ng DNA, approximately 27,000 T cell genomes. Repertoires were generated with immunoSEQ multiplex PCR, while TCRdb's copy carries only in-frame clones and drops some. The sample contains 2,500,000 or so clones, over 85% of which appear only once. Negatively enriched CD4+ T cells were divided by CD45RA into naive and memory. Of note for this clone: The same CDR3 also results from other DNA sequences found in this sample.

The chain carries TRBV4-3 and TRBJ2-2; 7 nucleotides agree with TRBD1. The sequence derives from a man between 18 and 29 years old in good health. The sample comprised naive CD4+ T cells sorted from blood. Subset specified: CD45RA+ positively selected. CDR3 loop: CASSQGQGNTGELFF. The CDR3 coding sequence is TGCGCCAGCAGCCAAGGACAGGGGAACACCGGGGAGCTGTTTTTT.